The 20 T cell receptor beta chains reported below all come from one sample, sequenced in a study of T cells in Graves' hyperthyroidism and ophthalmopathy. From RNA transcripts, TCR beta CDR3 regions were amplified. Carried out on the TCR CDR3, a first-round RT-PCR used the HTBI primer set. TCRdb re-called the multiplex PCR reads through MiXCR, storing one row per CDR3 protein. The sample has under 650,000 distinct CDR3 sequences, roughly 16% seen once. The sequenced sample was blood. All receptors come from a woman younger than 45 with Graves' hyperthyroidism.

This clonotype was seen ten or more times. The chain recombines TRBV7-2 with TRBJ2-1; D is unresolved. Germline V gene sequence: CDR1 SGHTA, CDR2 FQGNSA. The CDR3 is made up of 14 amino acids. V lost 5 bases, J lost 7 bases, and 15 bases lay in between. The CDR3 DNA sequence: TGTGCCAGCAGCCCCCTTATGGGATATAATGAGCAGTTCTTC. It codes for CASSPLMGYNEQFF.

V gene TRBV30 combines with J gene TRBJ2-7; 7 bases are shared with TRBD1. Unmatched junction bases numbered 8, after V lost 0 bases and J lost 0 bases. There are 16 residues in the CDR3. Germline V gives CDR1 GTSNPN, CDR2 SVGIG (reference sequence). The CDR3 DNA reads as TGTGCCTGGAGTGTACAGGGGTTTTTCAGCTCCTACGAGCAGTACTTC. It specifies CAWSVQGFFSSYEQYF.

Note on this clonotype: With a much larger clone just one base away, this may be a read error. V and J are TRBV7-8 and TRBJ2-3; D possibly matches TRBD1 or TRBD2 (6 bases each). CDR1 is SGHVS, CDR2 FQNEAQ, per germline. This CDR3 is 15 amino acids long. CDR3 nucleotides: TGTGCCAGCAGCTTAGTACGCGGGGACACAGGTACGCAGTATTTT. As protein: CASSLVRGDTGTQYF.

This clonotype was seen many times. This chain links TRBV20-1 with TRBJ2-7, with D possibly TRBD2 on 7 matching bases. The CDR3 spans 13 residues. Per germline, CDR1 DFQATT and CDR2 SNEGSKA (reference sequence). DNA for the CDR3: TGCAGCGGGGCGGGGGCCGACAATGGGGAGCAGTACTTC. It encodes CSGAGADNGEQYF.

Ten or more counts support this clonotype. The chain employs TRBV11-2 and TRBJ2-5; 8 positions agree with TRBD2. V gave up 6 bases and J gave up 4 bases; unmatched junction bases: 10. This CDR3 contains 15 residues. Germline V gene lookup returns CDR1 SGHAT and CDR2 FQNNGV. CDR3 protein: CASSSAGGKRETQYF. In DNA form, the CDR3 reads TGTGCCAGCAGTTCGGCGGGAGGAAAGAGAGAGACCCAGTACTTC.

Concerning this clonotype: Just one base apart from a much larger clone, this may be a read error. This CDR3 reads CVSTVGSSYNEQFF. The CDR3 nucleotides read TGTGTCAGCACAGTCGGGAGCTCCTACAATGAGCAGTTCTTC. The V and J genes are TRBV11-2 and TRBJ2-1; perhaps TRBD2 as D (6 bases). The CDR3 consists of 14 residues. Germline loops: CDR1 SGHAT, CDR2 FQNNGV. The full variable domain, with the rest looked up from reference TRBV11-2 and TRBJ2-1, is EAGVAQSPRYKIIEKRQSVAFWCNPISGHATLYWYQQILGQGPKLLIQFQNNGVVDDSQLPKDRFSAERLKGVDSTLKIQPAKLEDSAVYLCVSTVGSSYNEQFFGPGTRLTVL.

In its sample, this clonotype was seen many times. The chain links TRBV28 to TRBJ2-7; D gene uncertain. Germline V CDR1 and CDR2: MDHEN, SYDVKM. Trimming removed 4 bases from V and 6 bases from J, with 19 bases in between. CDR3 length: 15 residues. The DNA of the CDR3 is TGTGCCAGCAGTTCGATAGGCCCAGCATATGTCGAGCAGTACTTC. It is translated as CASSSIGPAYVEQYF. Looking up the rest from reference TRBV28 and TRBJ2-7 gives the full variable domain: DVKVTQSSRYLVKRTGEKVFLECVQDMDHENMFWYRQDPGLGLRLIYFSYDVKMKEKGDIPEGYSVSREKKERFSLILESASTNQTSMYLCASSSIGPAYVEQYFGPGTRLTVT.

J is TRBJ2-1 and V is TRBV12-3 or TRBV12-4, with 8 positions matching TRBD2. After removal of 5 bases from V and 5 bases from J, the junction contained 14 bases not matched to a gene. The CDR3 contains 17 residues. The CDR3 sequence: CASSPLAGYIGNNEQFF. CDR3 nucleotides: TGTGCCAGCAGTCCATTAGCGGGGTATATCGGTAACAATGAGCAGTTCTTC.

This clonotype was picked up a small number of times. This chain links TRBV20-1 with TRBJ2-1, with D tentatively TRBD2 (5 bases). The germline V and J ends were trimmed by 0 bases and 0 bases, with 12 bases remaining between them. The CDR3 covers 16 residues. Germline lookup yields CDR1 DFQATT and CDR2 SNEGSKA (reference sequence). The CDR3 is CSARDPTRNSYNEQFF. The CDR3, as DNA: TGCAGTGCTAGAGATCCCACTAGAAACTCCTACAATGAGCAGTTCTTC.

In its sample, this clonotype was seen a few times. The rearrangement joins TRBV28 to TRBJ1-2; D is undetermined. The CDR3 is 12 residues long. Trimming took 2 bases from V and 7 from J, leaving 8 bases between them. From germline, CDR1 is MDHEN and CDR2 SYDVKM. CDR3 protein: CASSLGGVGYTF. The CDR3 DNA reads TGTGCCAGCAGTTTAGGTGGGGTTGGCTACACCTTC.

J is TRBJ1-1 and V is TRBV5-4; a weak D match, TRBD1 (5 bases). V lost 5 bases, J lost 1 base, and 12 bases lay in between. The CDR3 covers 14 residues. In germline, CDR1 is SGHNT, CDR2 YYREEE (reference sequence). For the CDR3, the DNA is TGTGCCAGCAGAAAAAGGGGAGGGAACACTGAAGCTTTCTTT. This codes for CASRKRGGNTEAFF. Full variable domain (missing parts from reference TRBV5-4 and TRBJ1-1): ETGVTQSPTHLIKTRGQQVTLRCSSQSGHNTVSWYQQALGQGPQFIFQYYREEENGRGNFPPRFSGLQFPNYSSELNVNALELDDSALYLCASRKRGGNTEAFFGQGTRLTVV.

A few counts support this clonotype. This chain uses TRBV5-1 with TRBJ2-5; D is possibly TRBD2 (6 bases). V gave up 3 bases and J gave up 0 bases, with 12 bases separating them. CDR3 length: 15 amino acids. Germline V gene lookup returns CDR1 SGHRS and CDR2 YFSETQ. This CDR3 is CASSSDYLYQETQYF. The CDR3 DNA reads TGCGCCAGCAGCTCGGACTACTTGTACCAAGAGACCCAGTACTTC.

This clonotype has just a few counts. The V gene is TRBV20-1, the J gene TRBJ2-1; the D gene is possibly TRBD2 (5 bases). The CDR3 spans 16 residues. The germline V gene encodes CDR1 DFQATT and CDR2 SNEGSKA (reference sequence). V dropped 5 bases and J dropped 5 bases, with 22 bases sitting between them. Here the CDR3 reads CSAGPVRGKKDNEQFF. In nucleotides, the CDR3 is TGCAGTGCTGGGCCCGTCCGAGGGAAAAAAGACAATGAGCAGTTCTTC.

The chain uses TRBV25-1 and TRBJ2-1, with a possible D match to TRBD2 (6 bases). This CDR3 region has 14 residues. Trimming removed 6 bases from V and 4 bases from J, with 13 bases in between. From germline, CDR1 is MGHDK and CDR2 SYGVNS. CDR3 protein: CASRMEGRYNEQFF. The DNA of the CDR3 is TGTGCCAGCAGGATGGAGGGACGGTACAATGAGCAGTTCTTC.

In this sample, this clonotype turned up many times. The chain joins TRBV11-2 to TRBJ1-6, with D hard to call. The V gene's germline CDR1 is SGHAT and CDR2 FQNNGV. The ends were cut back, 3 bases at V and 7 bases at J, with 13 bases in the middle. This CDR3 is built from 15 residues. The CDR3 loop reads CASSFNHGRNSPLHF. CDR3 bases: TGTGCCAGCAGCTTCAACCACGGACGGAATTCACCCCTCCACTTT.

This clonotype was seen many times. This rearrangement joins TRBV7-2 to TRBJ2-5; D remains unclear. Germline CDR1 is SGHTA and CDR2 is FQGNSA. V was pared by 5 bases and J by 3 bases, with 13 bases between. This CDR3 spans 14 amino acids. The CDR3 bases are TGTGCCAGCAGCCGGGCTCGATTTGAAGAGACCCAGTACTTC. Its protein product is CASSRARFEETQYF.

This clonotype was seen at least ten times. The J gene is TRBJ1-6, the V gene TRBV7-2; D not certain. The V end lost 5 bases, the J end lost 7 bases, and 15 bases lay between the germline ends. Germline values: CDR1 SGHTA, CDR2 FQGNSA. The CDR3 totals 15 residues. As DNA, the CDR3 is TGTGCCAGCAGCCCTATCCGGGAACCGAATTCACCCCTCCACTTT. This translates into CASSPIREPNSPLHF.

There are many counts of this clonotype. V gene TRBV5-1 combines with J gene TRBJ2-1; 8 bases align to TRBD2. CDR3 length: 17 amino acids. V was pared by 2 bases and J by 4 bases, with 11 bases of the junction left unmatched. CDR1 is SGHRS, CDR2 YFSETQ, per germline. CDR3 region: CASSLNPAGAGYNEQFF. Here the CDR3 DNA reads TGCGCCAGCAGCTTAAATCCAGCGGGAGCCGGGTACAATGAGCAGTTCTTC.

This clonotype has ten or more counts. The genes are TRBV28 and TRBJ1-2; D possibly corresponds to TRBD1 (6 bases). The V end lost 3 bases, the J end lost 6 bases, and 20 bases lay between the germline ends. The CDR3 is 16 amino acids. The germline V gene has CDR1 MDHEN and CDR2 SYDVKM. This chain's CDR3 is CASSFGQLDPTHGYTF. CDR3 DNA: TGTGCCAGCAGTTTCGGACAGCTCGATCCTACACATGGCTACACCTTC.

J is TRBJ2-7 and V is TRBV20-1, with D maybe TRBD1 (6 bases). This CDR3 is 15 amino acids long. Per germline, CDR1 DFQATT and CDR2 SNEGSKA (reference sequence). Deletions cut 2 bases from V and 0 bases from J, with 14 bases between. CDR3: CSARSLRDNSYEQYF. For the CDR3, the DNA is TGCAGTGCTAGATCCCTTCGGGACAACTCCTACGAGCAGTACTTC.